This TCR beta chain was identified during a study of T cells after yellow fever vaccination. Turning to the study itself: SMART-Seq v4 Ultra Low Input prepared the low-cell-number fractions.

In germline, CDR1 is DFQATT, CDR2 SNEGSKA (reference sequence). The CDR3 runs to 14 residues. Unmatched junction bases numbered 6, after V lost 3 bases and J lost 4 bases. General study results and limits: There was a small share of clonotypes that showed up in both the CD4 and CD8 compartments. Booster samples showed a return of most primary-vaccination clones (roughly 96% CD4, 80% to 90% CD8).

Synthesis of TCR cDNA relied on 5'RACE template switching, which attached a universal primer site and UMIs. One entry per CDR3 protein, called by TCRdb with MiXCR from the 5' RACE reads. The sample includes 610,000 or so distinct CDR3 sequences, more than 9% seen only once; the top ten take 15%. This clonotype was observed a handful of times. Its antigen is not known. The source of this sequence is a man in his thirties or forties who received the YFV17D yellow fever vaccine. This sample comprised PBMCs, obtained on the day of the yellow fever booster vaccination. This chain joins TRBV20-1 and TRBJ2-5, with TRBD1 matching 9 bases. The CDR3 coding sequence is TGCAGTGCTAGCCAACAGGGGGCGGGAGAGACCCAGTACTTC. Protein: CSASQQGAGETQYF.